Following are 20 T cell receptor beta chains from one sample sequenced in a study of cytomegalovirus exposure and HLA in healthy donors. 13 Jbeta primers and 60 Vbeta primers were used for the PCR. Some clones are missing from TCRdb's copy, which holds only in-frame ones; the method was immunoSEQ multiplex PCR. The sample lists roughly 120,000 clones, around three quarters seen once, with 4% to 5% in the top ten. Input material: PBMCs. The receptors shown here come from a man aged 50 to 60 in good health and CMV-seropositive.

This clone was found a few times. The V call is TRBV5-5, the J call TRBJ2-7; TRBD1 matches 9 bases. This CDR3 has 12 residues. Germline V CDR1 and CDR2: SGHKS, YYEKEE (reference sequence). The ends lost 3 bases at V and 7 bases at J; junction bases unmatched: 2. The CDR3 coding sequence is TGTGCCAGCAGCTCGACAGGGGGAGAGCAGTACTTC. This codes for CASSSTGGEQYF.

The genes are TRBV6-1 and TRBJ1-2; tentative D call: TRBD1 (6 bases). V lost 3 bases and J 4 bases, leaving 12 bases between the germline ends. Germline lookup yields CDR1 MNHNS and CDR2 SASEGT. CDR3 length equals 14 residues. This CDR3 is CASSDGQTLYGYTF. CDR3 in DNA: TGTGCCAGCAGTGACGGACAGACCCTCTATGGCTACACCTTC.

This rearrangement joins TRBV5-6 to TRBJ1-1; the match to TRBD1 covers 7 bases. CDR1 is SGHDT and CDR2 is YYEEEE in the germline V gene. The ends lost 1 base at V and 2 bases at J; junction bases unmatched: 5. The CDR3 has 15 residues. The CDR3 region has the DNA TGTGCCAGCAGCTTGAGGGGACAGATAAACACTGAAGCTTTCTTT. Translated, it gives CASSLRGQINTEAFF.

The chain carries TRBV6-5 and TRBJ2-7; 11 bases map to TRBD1. The CDR3 runs 15 residues. Losses at the gene ends were 2 bases for V and 4 bases for J; bases not matched to a gene: 4. Per germline, CDR1 MNHEY and CDR2 SVGAGI. The chain's CDR3 is CASSYRDRGAYEQYF. The CDR3 DNA sequence: TGTGCCAGCAGTTACAGGGACAGGGGGGCTTACGAGCAGTACTTC.

The chain employs TRBV5-1 and TRBJ2-1; 10 positions match TRBD2. Per germline, CDR1 SGHRS and CDR2 YFSETQ. CDR3 length: 13 residues. V shed 0 bases and J 16 bases; nucleotides not matched to a gene: 7. The CDR3 is CASSLEAGGPSFF. In nucleotides, the CDR3 is TGCGCCAGCAGCTTGGAAGCGGGGGGGCCTTCTTTCTTC.

This rearrangement joins TRBV28 to TRBJ2-5; D ambiguous. The CDR3 totals 13 residues. CDR1 and CDR2 (germline): MDHEN, SYDVKM. V was cut by 2 bases and J by 2 bases, with 6 bases left in between. The CDR3, as DNA: TGTGCCAGCAGTTTAGTTAGACAAGAGACCCAGTACTTC. This encodes CASSLVRQETQYF.

Details on this clone: At one of its ends the junction is not consistent with the germline gene, which may arise from a read error. CDR3 sequence reads: CASSISGAIQETQYF. CDR3 bases: TGTGCTAGCAGCATTAGCGGGGCGATCCAAGAGACCCAGTACTTC. This chain links TRBV7-7 with TRBJ2-5, with 8 bases matching TRBD2. The germline V gene encodes CDR1 SSHAT and CDR2 FNYEAQ (reference sequence). The CDR3 spans 15 residues.

The J gene is TRBJ1-6, the V gene TRBV5-1; D might be TRBD1 (6 bases). The ends were cut back, 0 bases at V and 7 bases at J, with 14 bases in the middle. Germline V gene data show CDR1 as SGHRS and CDR2 as YFSETQ. The CDR3 sequence is 16 residues long. CDR3 in amino acids: CASSLDRATKNSPLHF. CDR3 in DNA: TGCGCCAGCAGCTTGGACAGGGCAACGAAGAATTCACCCCTCCACTTT.

The gene calls are TRBV6-5 and TRBJ1-2, with 10 bases lining up with TRBD1. CDR1 is MNHEY, CDR2 SVGAGI, per germline. With V trimmed by 0 bases and J by 4 bases, 2 bases remained unmatched. The CDR3 is 15 amino acids. In nucleotides, the CDR3 is TGTGCCAGCAGTTACTCCGACAGGGGGCGCTATGGCTACACCTTC. Protein: CASSYSDRGRYGYTF.

The chain uses TRBV4-1 and TRBJ1-3; TRBD1 agrees at 11 bases. V trimming: 3 bases; J trimming: 0 bases; junction bases outside the gene matches: 10. This CDR3 has 19 residues. CDR1 and CDR2 (germline): MGHRA, YSYEKL. CDR3 bases: TGCGCCAGCAGCCACGTAAAGGGGGGGACAGGGGGCTCTGGAAACACCATATATTTT. Encoded protein: CASSHVKGGTGGSGNTIYF.

J is TRBJ1-2 and V is TRBV7-2; TRBD1 might be the D (6 bases). In germline, CDR1 is SGHTA, CDR2 FQGNSA. Trimming cost V 2 bases and J 1 base, with 11 bases left between them. The length of the CDR3 is 15 residues. The CDR3, as DNA: TGTGCCAGCAGCTTAAACAGGGTGATTAACTATGGCTACACCTTC. This codes for CASSLNRVINYGYTF.

This clone has only a few counts. The chain carries TRBV5-8 and TRBJ1-5; D remains ambiguous. This CDR3 contains 14 residues. Per the germline V gene, CDR1 is SGHTS and CDR2 is YDEGEE. Trimming left V 1 base short and J 0 bases short, with 5 bases between. CDR3 protein: CASSLRFSNQPQHF. CDR3 in DNA: TGTGCCAGCAGCTTGCGGTTTAGCAATCAGCCCCAGCATTTT. The entire variable domain, with the rest obtained from reference TRBV5-8 and TRBJ1-5, is as follows: EAGVTQSPTHLIKTRGQQATLRCSPISGHTSVYWYQQALGLGLQFLLWYDEGEERNRGNFPPRFSGRQFPNYSSELNVNALELEDSALYLCASSLRFSNQPQHFGDGTRLSIL.

The genes are TRBV5-1 and TRBJ1-3; D is unresolved. V gave up 3 bases and J gave up 2 bases, with 12 bases separating them. The germline CDR1 and CDR2 sequences are SGHRS and YFSETQ. This CDR3 contains 15 residues. The CDR3 loop is CASSSGTDPGNTIYF. The CDR3 region has the DNA TGCGCCAGCAGCTCGGGAACAGACCCTGGAAACACCATATATTTT.

V is TRBV28 and J is TRBJ1-3; D remains ambiguous. The CDR3 sequence is 12 residues long. Trimming shortened V by 7 bases and J by 4 bases, and 8 bases separated the two germline ends. Germline CDR1 and CDR2: MDHEN and SYDVKM. In nucleotides, the CDR3 is TGTGCCAGCACCTCAGCGGGAAACACCATATATTTT. As protein: CASTSAGNTIYF.

The chain is built from TRBV5-1 and TRBJ2-3; 9 nucleotides agree with TRBD1. The V gene's germline CDR1 is SGHRS and CDR2 YFSETQ. There are 16 residues in the CDR3. The V and J ends lost 0 bases and 3 bases, in that order; junction bases with no gene match: 5. The CDR3 here is CASSLGTGTGTDTQYF. The CDR3 nucleotides read TGCGCCAGCAGCTTGGGGACAGGGACAGGGACAGATACGCAGTATTTT.

The rearrangement links TRBV5-6 to TRBJ1-2; possibly TRBD1 for D (5 bases). The CDR3 is 13 amino acids. Looked up from germline, CDR1 is SGHDT and CDR2 is YYEEEE. Trimming shortened V by 0 bases and J by 5 bases, and 8 bases separated the two germline ends. CDR3 sequence: CASSLDRSYGYTF. The CDR3 coding sequence is TGTGCCAGCAGCTTGGACAGGAGTTATGGCTACACCTTC. Variable domain in full (rest from reference TRBV5-6 and TRBJ1-2): DAGVTQSPTHLIKTRGQQVTLRCSPKSGHDTVSWYQQALGQGPQFIFQYYEEEERQRGNFPDRFSGHQFPNYSSELNVNALLLGDSALYLCASSLDRSYGYTFGSGTRLTVV.

The V call is TRBV11-2, the J call TRBJ2-7; 8 bases align to TRBD1. The trim removed 6 bases at V and 5 bases at J, leaving 12 bases unmatched. Germline loops: CDR1 SGHAT, CDR2 FQNNGV. The CDR3 runs 15 residues. Here the CDR3 DNA reads TGTGCCAGCAGGCAACGGACAGGGCCCAGGGACGAGCAGTACTTC. Protein product: CASRQRTGPRDEQYF.

This clone was recorded once. The V gene is TRBV5-1, the J gene TRBJ2-3, with TRBD2 matching over 8 bases. Germline CDR1 reads SGHRS; CDR2 reads YFSETQ. The ends lost 4 bases at V and 2 bases at J; junction bases unmatched: 6. The CDR3 covers 15 residues. This CDR3 reads CASSLGGANTDTQYF. Here the CDR3 DNA reads TGCGCCAGCAGCCTCGGGGGGGCCAACACAGATACGCAGTATTTT.

The chain employs TRBV29-1 and TRBJ2-7, with D unresolved. V was shortened by 3 bases and J by 2 bases, with 8 bases between the two germline ends. Germline-derived CDR1 and CDR2 are SQVTM and ANQGSEA. The CDR3 runs 12 residues. The CDR3: CSVDPGTYEQYF. The CDR3 bases are TGCAGCGTTGATCCAGGTACCTACGAGCAGTACTTC.

This clone was seen only a few times. This chain uses TRBV5-4 with TRBJ2-6; 8 bases align to TRBD1. CDR1 and CDR2 (germline): SGHNT, YYREEE (reference sequence). The V segment lost 4 bases and the J segment 1 base; nucleotides outside the gene matches: 7. The CDR3 has 17 residues. Here the CDR3 DNA reads TGTGCCAGCAGCCCCCACCAGGGGGCGTCTGGGGCCAACGTCCTGACTTTC. Its translation: CASSPHQGASGANVLTF.